This T cell receptor (beta chain) was identified in a study of monozygotic twins with inflammatory bowel disease. Germline assignment: CDR1 SGHAT and CDR2 FQNNGV. The CDR3 length is 15 residues. TCRdb reprocessed the 5' RACE reads, with one entry per CDR3 protein and no DNA. The table lists approximately 400,000 distinct CDR3 sequences. This receptor was obtained from a human donor with ulcerative colitis or Crohn's disease, or a healthy co-twin of an affected twin (not recorded which). Sequenced material: blood. The rearrangement links TRBV11-2 to TRBJ2-1; the D call from TCRdb, TRBD1, cannot be confirmed without DNA. CDR3 region: CASSLLTGRKIEQFF.